Shown below are 8 T cell receptor beta chains from a single sample sequenced in a study of beta chain features in type 1 diabetes. Investigators reverse transcribed all isolated RNA, so they sequenced expressed TCRB transcripts. Assay: immunoSEQ multiplex PCR; the TCRdb copy retains only in-frame clones and omits some. The sample holds 200,000 to 250,000 clones, 25% to 30% seen once. The sequenced sample was central memory CD4+ T cells from blood. The source of these receptors is a young man in good health.

In its sample, this clone was seen many times. The J gene is TRBJ2-5, the V gene TRBV7-2; D unclear. Germline loops: CDR1 SGHTA, CDR2 FQGNSA. The CDR3 runs to 11 residues. Trimming cost V 7 bases and J 7 bases, with 10 bases left between them. The CDR3 sequence is CASTITGTQYF. For the CDR3, the DNA is TGTGCCAGCACCATAACCGGGACCCAGTACTTC.

This clone was counted only a few times. J is TRBJ2-1 and V is TRBV28; TRBD2 matches 8 bases. J gave up 4 bases and V 8 bases, and 1 base lay outside the gene matches. The CDR3 sequence is 12 residues long. CDR1 is MDHEN, CDR2 SYDVKM, per germline. CDR3 amino acids: CASGLAYNEQFF. The CDR3 region has the DNA TGTGCCAGCGGACTAGCTTACAATGAGCAGTTCTTC.

This clone has a handful of counts. This chain joins TRBV2 and TRBJ2-1, with TRBD2 matching over 12 bases. J was trimmed by 5 bases and V by 7 bases; bases with no gene match: 6. Looked up from germline, CDR1 is SNHLY and CDR2 is FYNNEI. The CDR3 is 15 amino acids. The CDR3, as DNA: TGTGCCAGCACCCCGACTAGCGGGAGCAACAATGAGCAGTTCTTC. Translation: CASTPTSGSNNEQFF.

The chain combines TRBV27 with TRBJ1-4; 10 bases fit TRBD1. The germline CDR1 and CDR2 sequences are MNHEY and SMNVEV (reference sequence). The CDR3 extends over 15 amino acids. V was pared by 4 bases and J by 8 bases, with 7 bases of the junction left unmatched. The CDR3 region is CASSSGQGFQEKLFF. The CDR3 DNA reads TGTGCCAGCAGTTCGGGACAGGGGTTCCAGGAAAAACTGTTTTTT.

This clone has just a few counts. This rearrangement joins TRBV29-1 to TRBJ2-7; weak D call: TRBD2 (6 bases). Trimming pared 6 bases from V and 0 bases from J, leaving 18 bases between. The CDR3 runs 15 residues. CDR1 SQVTM and CDR2 ANQGSEA come from the germline V gene. The CDR3 DNA reads as TGCAGCGTCGAAACCTGGACTACCAGCTCCTACGAGCAGTACTTC. Translated, it gives CSVETWTTSSYEQYF.

The V and J genes are TRBV29-1 and TRBJ1-2, with D unresolved. This CDR3 region has 11 residues. Germline-derived CDR1 and CDR2 are SQVTM and ANQGSEA. Trimming took off 7 bases at V and 2 bases at J, with 8 bases between the two ends. The CDR3 region is CSGELNYGYTF. As DNA, the CDR3 is TGCAGCGGGGAGTTAAACTATGGCTACACCTTC.

The rearrangement uses TRBV12-5 and TRBJ2-1; 7 positions match TRBD1. V lost 7 bases to trimming and J lost 0 bases; unmatched junction nucleotides: 18. The germline gives CDR1 LGHNT, CDR2 FRNRAP. CDR3 size: 19 residues. Here the CDR3 reads CASVQTGAAAVGSYNEQFF. CDR3 DNA: TGTGCTAGTGTCCAAACAGGGGCCGCAGCGGTCGGCTCCTACAATGAGCAGTTCTTC.

This clone was detected ten times or more. The chain couples TRBV7-2 to TRBJ2-7, with 9 bases that match TRBD2. Germline CDR1 is SGHTA and CDR2 is FQGNSA. Germline trimming cut 4 bases from V and 1 base from J; bases unmatched to any gene: 8. The CDR3 is 16 residues long. The CDR3 nucleotides read TGTGCCAGCAGCTCCGCAGGGACTAGCACATCCTACGAGCAGTACTTC. Amino acid sequence: CASSSAGTSTSYEQYF.